This T cell receptor beta chain comes out of a study of blood T cell repertoires in COVID-19. Across the whole study: From the United States, Italy and Spain came samples of acute and convalescent COVID-19.

Per the original methods: Amplifying reference gene primers gave estimates of nucleated cell counts. Produced via immunoSEQ multiplex PCR; TCRdb's table is partial and in-frame only. V, J and clone size reflect that table, while D and trimming were determined from the DNA. The sample shows about 140,000 clones, about four fifths of them seen only once. During active infection, Seattle patients enrolled and were then monitored through disease. Germline CDR1 MDHEN, CDR2 SYDVKM. The CDR3 length is 15 residues. Trimming left V 7 bases short and J 0 bases short, with 15 bases between. Sequencing input: peripheral blood. The clonotype originates from a young man with COVID-19, enrolled during active disease. V and J are TRBV28 and TRBJ2-5; D is possibly TRBD2 (6 bases). CDR3 in amino acids: CASNTLGGNQETQYF. The CDR3 DNA follows: TGTGCCAGCAATACCCTAGGAGGGAACCAAGAGACCCAGTACTTC. The entire variable domain, with the rest obtained from reference TRBV28 and TRBJ2-5, is as follows: DVKVTQSSRYLVKRTGEKVFLECVQDMDHENMFWYRQDPGLGLRLIYFSYDVKMKEKGDIPEGYSVSREKKERFSLILESASTNQTSMYLCASNTLGGNQETQYFGPGTRLLVL.